The 31 T cell receptor beta chains presented below share a single source sample, sequenced in a study of T cells in Graves' hyperthyroidism and ophthalmopathy. Researchers amplified the TCR beta CDR3 regions from RNA transcripts. HTBI primers drove first-round RT-PCR of the TCR CDR3. TCRdb processed the multiplex PCR reads anew with MiXCR; each CDR3 protein has one entry. The sample carries fewer than 450,000 distinct CDR3 sequences, roughly 15% recorded once. Sequencing input: blood. Receptor source: a woman in her thirties with Graves' hyperthyroidism that later progressed to Graves' ophthalmopathy.

This clonotype occurred many times. The J gene is TRBJ2-3, the V gene TRBV5-1; D may be TRBD1 (6 bases). From germline, CDR1 is SGHRS and CDR2 YFSETQ. The CDR3 runs 13 residues. Trimming took 5 bases from V and 8 from J, leaving 15 bases between them. CDR3 nucleotide sequence: TGCGCCAGCAGTCGATGGACAGAAGGTACGCAGTATTTT. Protein: CASSRWTEGTQYF.

This sequence joins TRBV11-2 and TRBJ2-3; 7 nucleotides agree with TRBD2. From germline, CDR1 is SGHAT and CDR2 FQNNGV. CDR3 length equals 16 residues. With 7 bases clipped from V and 0 bases from J, the junction kept 10 bases outside the gene matches. In nucleotides, the CDR3 is TGTGCCAGCAAGCTTCTGGGCGGGAGTAGCACAGATACGCAGTATTTT. Amino acid sequence: CASKLLGGSSTDTQYF.

As for this clonotype: This CDR3 is missing its conserved last phenylalanine or tryptophan, likely due to a read error. The chain carries TRBV10-3 and TRBJ2-5; the D call may be TRBD1 or TRBD2 (5 bases each). The CDR3 sequence is 13 residues long. CDR1 ENHRY and CDR2 SYGVKD come from the germline V gene. V was clipped by 9 bases and J by 7 bases, with 18 bases between them. Here the CDR3 reads CAIGPGTPGTQYL. The CDR3 bases are TGTGCCATTGGCCCCGGGACCCCGGGGACCCAGTACCTC.

This clonotype was counted ten times or more. The rearrangement links TRBV6-1 to TRBJ1-5; 9 bases align to TRBD1. This CDR3 contains 15 residues. The germline CDR1 and CDR2 sequences are MNHNS and SASEGT. V shed 4 bases and J 8 bases; nucleotides not matched to a gene: 9. In DNA form, the CDR3 reads TGTGCCAGCAGTGGGGGACAGGGCATCGGAAAGCCCCAGCATTTT. Translated, it gives CASSGGQGIGKPQHF.

The chain has TRBV4-1 and TRBJ2-7; D may be TRBD1 or TRBD2 (5 bases each). The germline V gene has CDR1 MGHRA and CDR2 YSYEKL. V was shortened by 4 bases and J by 7 bases, with 17 bases between the two germline ends. CDR3 length: 14 amino acids. The CDR3 DNA reads as TGCGCCAGCAGCCCCGAGGGGTGGGGGTCAGAGCAGTACTTC. Translating gives CASSPEGWGSEQYF.

This chain links TRBV6-5 with TRBJ2-1; the match to TRBD2 covers 8 bases. This CDR3 comprises 16 residues. J was trimmed by 3 bases and V by 4 bases; bases with no gene match: 8. Germline CDR1 reads MNHEY; CDR2 reads SVGAGI. The CDR3: CASSLSGTRVYNEQFF. For the CDR3, the DNA is TGTGCCAGCAGTTTATCCGGGACTAGAGTCTACAATGAGCAGTTCTTC.

This clonotype has just a few counts. The CDR3 DNA is TGTGCCAGCAGCGTAGTTGCGGGGCACACAGATACGCAGTATTTT. Protein product: CASSVVAGHTDTQYF. V gene TRBV9 combines with J gene TRBJ2-3; TRBD2 is a possible D gene (6 bases). Germline V gives CDR1 SGDLS, CDR2 YYNGEE. V lost 0 bases to trimming and J lost 2 bases, with 10 bases between them. The CDR3 contains 15 residues.

The chain carries TRBV6-5 and TRBJ2-3; D is tentatively TRBD1 or TRBD2 (6 bases each). V lost 2 bases, J lost 2 bases, and 14 bases lay in between. The CDR3 consists of 16 residues. CDR1 is MNHEY, CDR2 SVGAGI, per germline. CDR3 loop: CASSYGGDTPTDTQYF. In nucleotides, the CDR3 is TGTGCCAGCAGTTACGGCGGGGACACCCCCACAGATACGCAGTATTTT.

This clonotype was found many times. This chain joins TRBV30 and TRBJ1-2; no clear D. CDR3 size: 11 residues. Germline CDR1 GTSNPN, CDR2 SVGIG (reference sequence). Trimming removed 4 bases at V and 6 bases at J, with 9 bases between. As DNA, the CDR3 is TGTGCCTGGAACCCTTGGGATGGCTACACCTTC. Its protein is CAWNPWDGYTF.

As regards this clonotype: It is likely a read error, because the conserved phenylalanine at the end of the CDR3 is missing. J is TRBJ1-5 and V is TRBV6-2 or TRBV6-3; D perhaps matches TRBD1 (5 bases). This CDR3 region has 15 residues. V was pared by 10 bases and J by 5 bases, with 21 bases between. Looked up from germline, CDR1 is MNHEY and CDR2 is SVGEGT. The CDR3 reads CANGPPLDRDQPQHL. DNA of the CDR3: TGTGCCAACGGCCCTCCATTAGACAGAGATCAGCCCCAGCATCTT.

This clonotype was counted ten times or more. V is TRBV27 and J is TRBJ2-2, with TRBD1 as a possible D gene (5 bases). The CDR3 loop spans 14 amino acids. Trimming pared 2 bases from V and 4 bases from J, leaving 8 bases between. The V gene's germline CDR1 is MNHEY and CDR2 SMNVEV (reference sequence). This chain's CDR3 is CASSLGASTGELFF. The CDR3 DNA is TGTGCCAGCAGTTTAGGGGCAAGCACCGGGGAGCTGTTTTTT.

This clonotype was found many times. The chain employs TRBV7-9 and TRBJ2-3, with D maybe TRBD1 (6 bases). CDR1 and CDR2 (germline): SEHNR, FQNEAQ (reference sequence). This CDR3 region has 15 residues. Trimming shortened V by 6 bases and J by 3 bases, and 16 bases separated the two germline ends. CDR3 DNA: TGTGCCAGCAGAGCTCAAGGGGGTCAGACAGATACGCAGTATTTT. Residues: CASRAQGGQTDTQYF.

Ten or more counts support this clonotype. J is TRBJ1-2 and V is TRBV7-2; D is possibly TRBD1 (6 bases). CDR1 and CDR2 (germline): SGHTA, FQGNSA. The CDR3 consists of 16 residues. Trimming stripped 4 bases from V and 7 bases from J, with 22 bases between. CDR3 DNA sequence: TGTGCCAGCAGCTCACCAGCGGGGGGGGCCACTGGTGGCTACACCTTC. It is translated as CASSSPAGGATGGYTF. Filled out from reference TRBV7-2 and TRBJ1-2, the complete variable domain reads GAGVSQSPSNKVTEKGKDVELRCDPISGHTALYWYRQSLGQGLEFLIYFQGNSAPDKSGLPSDRFSAERTGGSVSTLTIQRTQQEDSAVYLCASSSPAGGATGGYTFGSGTRLTVV.

This clonotype has ten or more counts. This chain uses TRBV6-2 or TRBV6-3 with TRBJ2-1; D remains ambiguous. CDR3 length: 15 amino acids. The germline V gene has CDR1 MNHEY and CDR2 SVGEGT. V lost 5 bases and J lost 6, with 17 bases in between. The CDR3 region is CASSGRRESFNEQFF. In DNA form, the CDR3 reads TGTGCCAGCAGTGGACGGCGAGAGTCTTTCAATGAGCAGTTCTTC.

This clonotype was detected a few times. V usage is TRBV19 and J usage is TRBJ2-1; D remains ambiguous. The CDR3 is made up of 13 amino acids. The V gene's germline CDR1 is LNHDA and CDR2 SQIVND (reference sequence). V lost 3 bases and J lost 3, with 6 bases in between. CDR3 sequence (DNA): TGTGCCAGTAGTATTGATGGCTACAATGAGCAGTTCTTC. Translation: CASSIDGYNEQFF.

This clonotype was picked up many times. The chain joins TRBV11-2 to TRBJ2-7; no firm D call. Germline V CDR1 and CDR2: SGHAT, FQNNGV. The CDR3 loop spans 14 amino acids. V lost 5 bases to trimming and J lost 2 bases, with 13 bases between them. Here the CDR3 DNA reads TGTGCCAGCAGCCCAAGACTGGAGCCCTACGAGCAGTACTTC. This gives the protein CASSPRLEPYEQYF.

A few counts support this clonotype. V usage is TRBV4-1 and J usage is TRBJ1-4, with unresolved D. The CDR3 covers 14 residues. CDR1 MGHRA and CDR2 YSYEKL come from the germline V gene. V was pared by 0 bases and J by 0 bases, with 2 bases between. The CDR3 is CASSQEATNEKLFF. For the CDR3, the DNA is TGCGCCAGCAGCCAAGAAGCAACTAATGAAAAACTGTTTTTT.

Note on this clonotype: Given a much more abundant clone one base away, this may be a read error. V and J are TRBV5-5 and TRBJ1-4; 7 nucleotides match TRBD1. This CDR3 spans 15 amino acids. Germline loops: CDR1 SGHKS, CDR2 YYEKEE (reference sequence). The DNA for the CDR3 is TGTGCCAGCAGTCGAACAGGGGATGCTAATGAAAGACTGTTTTTT. It translates to CASSRTGDANERLFF. The variable domain in full, completed from reference TRBV5-5 and TRBJ1-4, reads DAGVTQSPTHLIKTRGQQVTLRCSPISGHKSVSWYQQVLGQGPQFIFQYYEKEERGRGNFPDRFSARQFPNYSSELNVNALLLGDSALYLCASSRTGDANERLFFGSGTQLSVL.

In its sample, this clonotype was seen many times. The chain joins TRBV20-1 to TRBJ2-2; 10 nucleotides agree with TRBD2. The germline CDR1 and CDR2 sequences are DFQATT and SNEGSKA (reference sequence). The CDR3 has 16 amino acids. J lost 1 base, V lost 2 bases, and 4 bases had no gene match. The CDR3 DNA follows: TGCAGTGCTAGAAGTTCTAGCGGGAGGAACACCGGGGAGCTGTTTTTT. As protein: CSARSSSGRNTGELFF.

Ten or more counts support this clonotype. The chain uses TRBV20-1 and TRBJ2-1, with TRBD2 identical over 10 bases. The CDR3 covers 19 residues. The germline CDR1 and CDR2 sequences are DFQATT and SNEGSKA (reference sequence). The CDR3 region is CSASQLRLAGEVIYNEQFF. CDR3 in DNA: TGCAGCGCGTCCCAGTTGCGGCTAGCGGGGGAAGTAATTTACAATGAGCAGTTCTTC.

This clonotype has just a few counts. Its ends do not fully match the called genes, so a read error is possible. The chain uses TRBV30 and TRBJ1-4; D gene ambiguous. The CDR3 is 16 residues long. Germline V lookup: CDR1 GTSNPN, CDR2 SVGIG (reference sequence). The CDR3, as DNA: TGTGCCTGGAGTTCAGACCTATATGCAACTAATGAAAAACTGTCTTTT. Its translation: CAWSSDLYATNEKLSF.

This rearrangement joins TRBV3-1 to TRBJ2-5, with a tentative D call TRBD2 (6 bases). V was trimmed by 2 bases and J by 1 base, leaving 14 bases between them. Germline V lookup: CDR1 LGHDT, CDR2 YNNKEL (reference sequence). The CDR3 sequence is 16 residues long. The CDR3 DNA is TGTGCCAGCAGCCAATCTCCAAGGGGACTCCAAGAGACCCAGTACTTC. Translating it yields CASSQSPRGLQETQYF.

This clonotype was counted many times. The V call is TRBV7-9, the J call TRBJ1-4; D may be TRBD1 (5 bases). Between the trimmed V and J ends, which lost 5 bases and 4 bases, there was a span of 23 bases. Germline assignment: CDR1 SEHNR and CDR2 FQNEAQ (reference sequence). The CDR3 contains 18 residues. DNA of the CDR3: TGTGCCAGCAGCCCAAGAGCGAAGACGGGACCGGGTAATGAAAAACTGTTTTTT. It specifies CASSPRAKTGPGNEKLFF.

This clonotype was observed many times. The chain employs TRBV2 and TRBJ2-1; the D gene is possibly TRBD2 (6 bases). V was trimmed by 5 bases and J by 1 base, leaving 12 bases between them. Germline V gene sequence: CDR1 SNHLY, CDR2 FYNNEI. The CDR3 length is 15 residues. CDR3 sequence (DNA): TGTGCCAGCAGTCGTGGGACTTTTTCCTACAATGAGCAGTTCTTC. Translated: CASSRGTFSYNEQFF. Full variable domain (missing parts from reference TRBV2 and TRBJ2-1): EPEVTQTPSHQVTQMGQEVILRCVPISNHLYFYWYRQILGQKVEFLVSFYNNEISEKSEIFDDQFSVERPDGSNFTLKIRSTKLEDSAMYFCASSRGTFSYNEQFFGPGTRLTVL.

This clonotype was detected ten times or more. The CDR3 region is CASSRTTGLAGEQYF. The CDR3 coding sequence is TGTGCCAGCAGCCGCACTACCGGACTAGCGGGCGAGCAGTACTTC. The J gene is TRBJ2-7, the V gene TRBV7-9, with 11 positions matching TRBD2. J gave up 6 bases and V 5 bases, and 9 bases lay outside the gene matches. Germline V CDR1 and CDR2: SEHNR, FQNEAQ (reference sequence). This CDR3 contains 15 residues.

V is TRBV5-6 and J is TRBJ2-1; 8 positions agree with TRBD2. V lost 2 bases, J lost 8 bases, and 6 bases stayed unmatched. This CDR3 is 14 amino acids long. Germline V lookup: CDR1 SGHDT, CDR2 YYEEEE. The CDR3 region is CASSFWLAGHEQFF. The CDR3 DNA sequence: TGTGCCAGCAGCTTTTGGTTAGCGGGACATGAGCAGTTCTTC.

The table lists this clonotype with many counts. CDR3 loop: CASSRTASYEQYF. CDR3 bases: TGTGCCAGCAGCCGGACAGCCTCCTACGAGCAGTACTTC. This chain joins TRBV7-9 and TRBJ2-7; D perhaps matches TRBD1 (6 bases). Germline CDR1 SEHNR, CDR2 FQNEAQ (reference sequence). The CDR3 spans 13 residues. V lost 5 bases and J 0 bases, leaving 8 bases between the germline ends.

The CDR3 nucleotides read TGTGCCTGGAGACAAAGTAGTGGAGATGAGCAGTTCTTC. It codes for CAWRQSSGDEQFF. This chain connects TRBV30 to TRBJ2-1, with D unclear. CDR3 length: 13 residues. Trimming cost V 3 bases and J 8 bases, with 14 bases left between them. Looked up from germline, CDR1 is GTSNPN and CDR2 is SVGIG (reference sequence).

Ten or more counts support this clonotype. This chain connects TRBV11-2 to TRBJ2-2; D possibly corresponds to TRBD1 (6 bases). CDR3 length: 14 amino acids. V lost 5 bases and J 6 bases, leaving 13 bases between the germline ends. Germline values: CDR1 SGHAT, CDR2 FQNNGV. CDR3 nucleotide sequence: TGTGCCAGCAGCGCCTGGACAGTCGCCGGGGAGCTGTTTTTT. Translation: CASSAWTVAGELFF. The whole variable domain, remainder taken from reference TRBV11-2 and TRBJ2-2, is EAGVAQSPRYKIIEKRQSVAFWCNPISGHATLYWYQQILGQGPKLLIQFQNNGVVDDSQLPKDRFSAERLKGVDSTLKIQPAKLEDSAVYLCASSAWTVAGELFFGEGSRLTVL.

The chain is built from TRBV29-1 and TRBJ2-3; TRBD2 matches 7 bases. Germline trimming cut 7 bases from V and 6 bases from J; bases unmatched to any gene: 7. There are 12 residues in the CDR3. Germline values: CDR1 SQVTM, CDR2 ANQGSEA. CDR3 protein: CSAQTSKDTQYF. CDR3 coding DNA: TGCAGCGCCCAGACTAGCAAGGATACGCAGTATTTT.

This clonotype was seen more than once but under ten times. A much larger clonotype is one base distant, so this may be a read error. This chain joins TRBV3-1 and TRBJ2-7; D may be TRBD1 or TRBD2 (6 bases each). Trimming shortened V by 4 bases and J by 5 bases, and 21 bases separated the two germline ends. The CDR3 is made up of 16 amino acids. Germline values: CDR1 LGHDT, CDR2 YNNKEL (reference sequence). CDR3 bases: TGTGCCAGCAGCCGGAGGGGGATAGGGGCTAACCACGAGCAGTACTTC. As protein: CASSRRGIGANHEQYF.